The subject of this entry is one T cell receptor beta chain. The record originates from a study of response to subunit inactivated influenza vaccine. TCRdb ran MiXCR on the RT-PCR reads and lists one entry per CDR3 protein. The repertoire consists of about 520,000 distinct CDR3 sequences, with roughly 25% occurring once and the leading ten covering 1.9%. The CDR3 runs 16 residues. Germline values: CDR1 SGHTA, CDR2 FQGNSA. V was shortened by 1 base and J by 6 bases, with 16 bases between the two germline ends. The V gene is TRBV7-2, the J gene TRBJ2-1, with a possible D match to TRBD2 (6 bases). The TCR was taken from a man aged 50-59 years who received an inactivated influenza vaccine. The sequenced sample was CD4+ T cells sorted from PBMCs, obtained 5 to 6 days after vaccination. The CDR3 nucleotides are TGTGCCAGCAGCTTAGGGCCGGGAGCGCGGGTCAATGAGCAGTTCTTC. As protein: CASSLGPGARVNEQFF.